The 16 T cell receptor beta chains in this list originate from one sample, sequenced in a study of blood T cell repertoires in COVID-19. TCRdb's table, derived via immunoSEQ multiplex PCR, lists solely in-frame clones and lacks some. The sample has over 50,000 clones, approximately 84% seen once. The material sequenced was peripheral blood. These receptors were obtained from a human donor in a cohort sampled during active COVID-19.

V usage is TRBV19 and J usage is TRBJ1-1; D unclear. Per germline, CDR1 LNHDA and CDR2 SQIVND (reference sequence). Trimming took off 6 bases at V and 3 bases at J, with 11 bases between the two ends. This CDR3 spans 13 amino acids. CDR3 sequence reads: CASREGAYTEAFF. In DNA, the CDR3 is TGTGCCAGTAGAGAGGGAGCATACACTGAAGCTTTCTTT. Based on the CDR3 plus reference TRBV19 and TRBJ1-1, the full variable domain is DGGITQSPKYLFRKEGQNVTLSCEQNLNHDAMYWYRQDPGQGLRLIYYSQIVNDFQKGDIAEGYSVSREKKESFPLTVTSAQKNPTAFYLCASREGAYTEAFFGQGTRLTVV.

The chain carries TRBV4-2 and TRBJ1-5, with a tentative D call TRBD1 (5 bases). Trimming removed 1 base at V and 4 bases at J, with 11 bases between. CDR3 size: 15 residues. The germline gives CDR1 LGHNA, CDR2 YNFKEQ. CDR3 sequence (DNA): TGTGCCAGCAGCCAAGGACAGCCCGGGAATCAGCCCCAGCATTTT. Protein sequence: CASSQGQPGNQPQHF.

This clone was picked up one time. The chain carries TRBV7-6 and TRBJ2-7, with D perhaps TRBD1 (5 bases). Germline CDR1 reads SGHVS; CDR2 reads FNYEAQ. V lost 1 base to trimming and J lost 2 bases, with 9 bases between them. The CDR3 is 14 amino acids. The CDR3 DNA reads as TGTGCCAGCAGCTTAGGGCGACAGCCCTACGAGCAGTACTTC. As protein: CASSLGRQPYEQYF.

This clone was observed once. The rearrangement uses TRBV6-5 and TRBJ1-1; TRBD1 is a possible D gene (6 bases). Germline V lookup: CDR1 MNHEY, CDR2 SVGAGI. The CDR3 extends over 14 amino acids. Trimming removed 6 bases from V and 4 bases from J, with 15 bases in between. The CDR3 nucleotides read TGTGCCAGCAGCTTCCAGGGGTTTCGCACTGAAGCTTTCTTT. Translating it yields CASSFQGFRTEAFF.

The rearrangement joins TRBV5-1 to TRBJ2-1; 16 bases are a match to TRBD2. The CDR3 runs to 15 residues. The trim removed 5 bases at V and 9 bases at J, leaving 5 bases unmatched. Germline V gives CDR1 SGHRS, CDR2 YFSETQ. CDR3 in amino acids: CASRMGLAGGVEQFF. The CDR3 DNA sequence: TGCGCCAGCAGAATGGGACTAGCGGGAGGGGTTGAGCAGTTCTTC.

The rearrangement links TRBV5-5 to TRBJ2-1; 7 positions match TRBD2. Trimming at V came to 0 bases and at J to 3 bases, leaving 3 bases not matched to a gene. Germline assignment: CDR1 SGHKS and CDR2 YYEKEE (reference sequence). The CDR3 spans 15 residues. This CDR3 reads CASSLASGSYNEQFF. DNA of the CDR3: TGTGCCAGCAGCTTGGCTAGCGGTAGCTACAATGAGCAGTTCTTC.

V gene TRBV5-1 combines with J gene TRBJ2-5; 7 bases fit TRBD1. V dropped 4 bases and J dropped 3; count of bases not matched to a gene: 3. The germline V gene encodes CDR1 SGHRS and CDR2 YFSETQ. The CDR3 has 13 residues. CDR3 region: CASSGTVKETQYF. Here the CDR3 DNA reads TGCGCCAGCAGCGGGACAGTAAAAGAGACCCAGTACTTC.

This clone appeared once. This rearrangement joins TRBV10-2 to TRBJ2-7; 8 bases map to TRBD1. Germline V gene data show CDR1 as WSHSY and CDR2 as SAAADI. The CDR3 sequence is 12 residues long. The ends lost 8 bases at V and 7 bases at J; junction bases unmatched: 7. The CDR3 spells CASGQGPWEQYF. The CDR3 DNA reads TGCGCCAGCGGACAGGGCCCCTGGGAGCAGTACTTC.

This clone was counted only a few times. The chain carries TRBV9 and TRBJ1-3, with D perhaps TRBD1 (6 bases). The CDR3 extends over 15 amino acids. V shed 4 bases and J shed 4 bases, with 15 bases lying between them. CDR1 and CDR2 from the germline V gene are SGDLS and YYNGEE. The CDR3 sequence is CASSLRGGDGNTIYF. DNA of the CDR3: TGTGCCAGCAGCCTCAGGGGAGGGGACGGAAACACCATATATTTT. The full variable domain, with the rest looked up from reference TRBV9 and TRBJ1-3, is DSGVTQTPKHLITATGQRVTLRCSPRSGDLSVYWYQQSLDQGLQFLIQYYNGEERAKGNILERFSAQQFPDLHSELNLSSLELGDSALYFCASSLRGGDGNTIYFGEGSWLTVV.

This clone was seen more than once but under ten times. The genes are TRBV7-3 and TRBJ1-1; D perhaps matches TRBD1 (5 bases). The V end lost 3 bases, the J end lost 7 bases, and 12 bases lay between the germline ends. The CDR3 sequence is 13 residues long. Germline-derived CDR1 and CDR2 are SGHTA and FQGTGA. In nucleotides, the CDR3 is TGTGCCAGCAGCTTGGCGGGGCTGGGTGAAGCTTTCTTT. This translates into CASSLAGLGEAFF.

The rearrangement uses TRBV29-1 and TRBJ2-1; TRBD2 agrees at 11 bases. The CDR3 totals 16 residues. Trimming cost V 1 base and J 8 bases; bases outside gene matches: 10. Per the germline V gene, CDR1 is SQVTM and CDR2 is ANQGSEA. CDR3 nucleotides: TGCAGCGTTGAAGGGCGGCTAGCGGGGGGCCGCTATGAGCAGTTCTTC. It translates to CSVEGRLAGGRYEQFF.

In its sample, this clone was seen once. The rearrangement links TRBV6-5 to TRBJ2-7; TRBD1 matches at 7 bases. CDR1 and CDR2 (germline): MNHEY, SVGAGI. The CDR3 is 14 amino acids. Trimming removed 7 bases from V and 5 bases from J; junction bases left unmatched: 11. CDR3 sequence: CASTRDSFKDEQYF. DNA of the CDR3: TGTGCCAGCACCCGGGACAGCTTCAAGGACGAGCAGTACTTC.

The chain uses TRBV27 and TRBJ1-4, with 7 bases matching TRBD1. The trim removed 5 bases at V and 4 bases at J, leaving 4 bases unmatched. The CDR3 is 14 residues long. Germline V gene lookup returns CDR1 MNHEY and CDR2 SMNVEV (reference sequence). In nucleotides, the CDR3 is TGTGCCAGCAGTCGGACAGGAATTAATGAAAAACTGTTTTTT. Encoded protein: CASSRTGINEKLFF.

With respect to this clone: Other DNA sequences from this sample encode an identical CDR3 as well. This chain connects TRBV9 to TRBJ2-7; 10 bases match TRBD2. The V gene end was trimmed by 4 bases and the J gene end by 4 bases; junction bases not matched to a gene: 8. From germline, CDR1 is SGDLS and CDR2 YYNGEE. This CDR3 comprises 15 residues. CDR3 loop: CASSPSSGRGYEQYF. CDR3 nucleotides: TGTGCCAGCAGCCCCTCTAGCGGGAGAGGGTACGAGCAGTACTTC.

The CDR3 region is CASSLGLAGVGDTQYF. Written as DNA, the CDR3 is TGTGCCAGCAGCCTGGGACTAGCGGGAGTGGGGGATACGCAGTATTTT. The J gene is TRBJ2-3, the V gene TRBV7-9, with 14 positions matching TRBD2. V shed 5 bases and J 6 bases; nucleotides not matched to a gene: 7. The V gene's germline CDR1 is SEHNR and CDR2 FQNEAQ (reference sequence). The CDR3 loop spans 16 amino acids.

This clone showed up just once. This chain connects TRBV18 to TRBJ2-3; 7 bases line up with TRBD1. Germline CDR1 and CDR2: KGHSH and LQKENI. V lost 1 base and J lost 5; bases outside the gene matches: 6. This CDR3 contains 15 residues. For the CDR3, the DNA is TGTGCCAGCTCACCACGGCAGGGGGAAGGAGATACGCAGTATTTT. Its protein product is CASSPRQGEGDTQYF. Combining the CDR3 with reference TRBV18 and TRBJ2-3 gives the whole variable domain NAGVMQNPRHLVRRRGQEARLRCSPMKGHSHVYWYRQLPEEGLKFMVYLQKENIIDESGMPKERFSAEFPKEGPSILRIQQVVRGDSAAYFCASSPRQGEGDTQYFGPGTRLTVL.